This T cell receptor (beta chain) was observed in a study of blood T cell repertoires in COVID-19. Germline V lookup: CDR1 KGHDR, CDR2 SFDVKD. There are 14 residues in the CDR3. With 10 bases clipped from V and 2 bases from J, the junction kept 6 bases outside the gene matches. Here immunoSEQ multiplex PCR was the method, and the copy in TCRdb shows in-frame clones only, minus some. The data contain some 300,000 clones, roughly 90% of them singletons. This chain joins TRBV24-1 and TRBJ2-3, with TRBD1 identical over 9 bases. This receptor was obtained from a woman in her thirties or forties who had recovered from COVID-19. The sample comprised PBMCs or T cells enriched from blood (not recorded which). CDR3 coding DNA: TGTGCCACTCGGACAGGGGAACCCACAGATACGCAGTATTTT. Its protein is CATRTGEPTDTQYF.